This T cell receptor (beta chain) was identified during a study of blood T cell repertoires in COVID-19. Turning to the study itself: Samples representing acute and convalescent COVID-19 were sourced from the United States, Italy and Spain. Nucleic acid was either cDNA or gDNA, and it came from T cells, B-cell-depleted T cells, or PBMCs.

Grouping used clinical history reported by participants in a survey and questionnaire. Two consecutive negative NP/OP PCR tests, clearance, or resolved symptoms defined Cohort 3 recovery. Profiling relied on immunoSEQ multiplex PCR, and the TCRdb table lists in-frame clones only, not all of them. The sample lists more than 200,000 clones, about 88% occurring once. The sequencing input was PBMCs or T cells enriched from blood (not recorded which). This receptor was taken from a woman aged 45-65 years who had recovered from COVID-19.

The CDR3 protein is CASSTIGGTQYF. As DNA, the CDR3 is TGTGCCAGTAGTACTATCGGAGGGACCCAGTACTTC. The J gene is TRBJ2-5, the V gene TRBV19; a possible D gene is TRBD2 (5 bases). Germline V CDR1 and CDR2: LNHDA, SQIVND (reference sequence). Deletions cut 4 bases from V and 7 bases from J, with 10 bases between. The CDR3 is 12 residues long.